The present TCR beta chain was sequenced within a study of T cell repertoires in cytomegalovirus infection. Findings and caveats of the study: Frequencies of public TCR beta families were cumulated, and this identified carriers of CMV plus the relevant HLA. There were HLA-C-restricted CMV-specific TCR beta clonotypes dominating the ex vivo response.

TCRdb passed the reads through MiXCR, listing each CDR3 protein once. The sample includes more than 75,000 distinct CDR3 sequences, about 29% of them seen just once. Trimming left V 3 bases short and J 0 bases short, with 9 bases between. CDR3 length: 15 amino acids. This clonotype was seen more than once but under ten times. Its target is not known. V and J are TRBV12-3 or TRBV12-4 and TRBJ1-3, with D uncertain. Sequences were derived from CD8+ T cells from cultured PBMCs, sampled from culture after CMV antigen stimulation. This TCR was recovered from a human donor in good health (CMV status not recorded). Some clones in this sample may be carry-over from other donors' samples. The CDR3 region has the DNA TGTGCCAGCAGTTTTCATCCCGGCTCTGGAAACACCATATATTTT. This codes for CASSFHPGSGNTIYF.